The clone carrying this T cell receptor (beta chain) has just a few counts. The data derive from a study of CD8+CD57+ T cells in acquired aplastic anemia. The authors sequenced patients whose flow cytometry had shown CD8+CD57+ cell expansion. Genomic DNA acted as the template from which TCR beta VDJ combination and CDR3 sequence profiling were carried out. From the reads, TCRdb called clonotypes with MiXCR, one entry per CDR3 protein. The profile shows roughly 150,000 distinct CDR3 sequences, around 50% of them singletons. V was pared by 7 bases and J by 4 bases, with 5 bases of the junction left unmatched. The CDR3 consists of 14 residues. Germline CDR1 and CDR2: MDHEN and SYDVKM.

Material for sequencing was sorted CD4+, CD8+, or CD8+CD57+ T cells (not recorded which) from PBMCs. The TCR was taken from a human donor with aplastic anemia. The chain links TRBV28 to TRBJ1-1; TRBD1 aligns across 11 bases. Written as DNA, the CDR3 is TGTGCCAGCATCCGGGACAGGGGGAGCACTGAAGCTTTCTTT. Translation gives CASIRDRGSTEAFF.